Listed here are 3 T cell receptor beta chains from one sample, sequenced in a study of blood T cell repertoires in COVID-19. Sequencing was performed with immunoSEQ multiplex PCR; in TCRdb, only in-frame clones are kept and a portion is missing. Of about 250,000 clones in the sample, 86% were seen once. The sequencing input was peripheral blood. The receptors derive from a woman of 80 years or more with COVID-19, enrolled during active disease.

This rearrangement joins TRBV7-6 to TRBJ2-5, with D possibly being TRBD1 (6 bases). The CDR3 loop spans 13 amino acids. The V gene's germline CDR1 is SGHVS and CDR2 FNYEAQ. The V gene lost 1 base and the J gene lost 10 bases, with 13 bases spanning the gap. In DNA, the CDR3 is TGTGCCAGCAGCTTAGGAAACAGGGTGGACCAGTACTTC. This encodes CASSLGNRVDQYF.

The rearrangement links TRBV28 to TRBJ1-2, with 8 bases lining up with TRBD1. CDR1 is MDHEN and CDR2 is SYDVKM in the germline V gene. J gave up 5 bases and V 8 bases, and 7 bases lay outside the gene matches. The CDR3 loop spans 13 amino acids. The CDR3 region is CASGLQGGYGYTF. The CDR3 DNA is TGTGCCAGCGGATTACAGGGGGGGTATGGCTACACCTTC.

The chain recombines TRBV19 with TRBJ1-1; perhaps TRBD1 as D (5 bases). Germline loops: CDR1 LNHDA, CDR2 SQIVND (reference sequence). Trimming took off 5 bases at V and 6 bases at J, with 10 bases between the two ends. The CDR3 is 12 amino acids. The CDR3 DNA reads TGTGCCAGTAGTGGACAATCCCCTGAAGCTTTCTTT. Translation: CASSGQSPEAFF.